One T cell receptor (beta chain) is described in this entry. The data belong to a study of blood T cell repertoires in COVID-19. On the study more broadly: The samples span acute and convalescent COVID-19 from the United States, Italy and Spain.

Original methodology: The assay estimated nucleated cells by amplifying reference gene primers. Libraries were prepared by immunoSEQ multiplex PCR; TCRdb keeps only in-frame clonotypes and omits some of them. V and J calls and clone size are those listed in that table; D and trimming were worked out from the DNA. The sample includes fewer than 250,000 clones, 65% to 90% of them seen just once. V shed 1 base, J shed 9 bases, and the junction held 10 bases outside the gene matches. Germline CDR1 GTSNPN, CDR2 SVGIG (reference sequence). The CDR3 totals 14 residues. Clinical history as reported by participants underpinned cohort assignment.

The chain combines TRBV30 with TRBJ2-7, with TRBD1 matching 9 bases. Sequencing was done on a sample of PBMCs or T cells enriched from blood (not recorded which). The TCR originated in a woman between 45 and 60 years old with acute COVID-19. Written as DNA, the CDR3 is TGTGCCTGGAGTGGGACAGGGGCCGGAACAGGGCAGTACTTC. Protein product: CAWSGTGAGTGQYF.